These 20 T cell receptor beta chains share one sample of origin, sequenced in a study of shared clonotypes between healthy human individuals. The assay was immunoSEQ multiplex PCR, and TCRdb's table has in-frame clones only and misses some. The sample shows about 2.3 million clones, under 95% of them seen only once. The sample taken for sequencing was naive CD4+ T cells from PBMCs. Subset specified: CD45RA+ positively selected. These receptors originate from a man between 18 and 29 years old in good health. Some clones in this sample may be carry-over from other donors' samples.

This rearrangement joins TRBV5-1 to TRBJ2-2; 8 bases agree with TRBD2. V trimming: 2 bases; J trimming: 4 bases; junction bases outside the gene matches: 13. Per germline, CDR1 SGHRS and CDR2 YFSETQ. The CDR3 length is 18 residues. DNA of the CDR3: TGCGCCAGCAGCTTTCCTCCCTTGGGTAGCGGGGCCACCGGGGAGCTGTTTTTT. Amino acid sequence: CASSFPPLGSGATGELFF.

V is TRBV7-8 and J is TRBJ1-2, with 9 bases aligning to TRBD1. The V gene end was trimmed by 1 base and the J gene end by 3 bases; junction bases not matched to a gene: 6. The V gene's germline CDR1 is SGHVS and CDR2 FQNEAQ. CDR3 length equals 16 residues. CDR3 DNA sequence: TGTGCCAGCAGCTTAGAGGGCCGGGACAGGGACTATGGCTACACCTTC. It specifies CASSLEGRDRDYGYTF.

This clone was seen once. Other DNA sequences of this sample code for an identical CDR3. Written as DNA, the CDR3 is TGTGCCAGCAGCGTAACTAGCGGACTATACAATGAGCAGTTCTTC. Its protein is CASSVTSGLYNEQFF. V and J are TRBV9 and TRBJ2-1; 8 bases are shared with TRBD2. J lost 4 bases, V lost 1 base, and 4 bases had no gene match. The CDR3 contains 15 residues. Germline V gene data show CDR1 as SGDLS and CDR2 as YYNGEE.

The chain links TRBV7-2 to TRBJ2-7; 9 nucleotides line up with TRBD1. J was trimmed by 6 bases and V by 5 bases; bases with no gene match: 17. The CDR3 totals 17 residues. CDR1 and CDR2 from the germline V gene are SGHTA and FQGNSA. The CDR3, as DNA: TGTGCCAGCAGCCTTAGGACCCTGGGACAGGGAGCGCGCGAGCAGTACTTC. Its protein product is CASSLRTLGQGAREQYF.

The chain carries TRBV6-5 and TRBJ2-7; 7 bases agree with TRBD1. The germline CDR1 and CDR2 sequences are MNHEY and SVGAGI. V lost 7 bases, J lost 2 bases, and 8 bases stayed unmatched. This CDR3 comprises 14 residues. The CDR3 spells CASKTRDSAYEQYF. DNA for the CDR3: TGTGCCAGCAAAACTCGGGACAGCGCCTACGAGCAGTACTTC.

The chain uses TRBV2 and TRBJ2-1, with a tentative D call TRBD1 (5 bases). Trimming took 6 bases from V and 0 from J, leaving 12 bases between them. Germline CDR1 SNHLY, CDR2 FYNNEI. The CDR3 covers 15 residues. For the CDR3, the DNA is TGTGCCAGCAGCCTCAGGGTTAGCTCCTACAATGAGCAGTTCTTC. Protein: CASSLRVSSYNEQFF.

The rearrangement uses TRBV27 and TRBJ2-3, with a possible D match to TRBD1 (5 bases). CDR3 length: 15 amino acids. Trimming shortened V by 6 bases and J by 1 base, and 14 bases separated the two germline ends. The germline V gene encodes CDR1 MNHEY and CDR2 SMNVEV (reference sequence). The CDR3 reads CASRKGEWGTDTQYF. Written as DNA, the CDR3 is TGTGCCAGCAGGAAAGGGGAATGGGGCACAGATACGCAGTATTTT.

V and J are TRBV7-2 and TRBJ2-5; the D gene could be TRBD1 or TRBD2 (5 bases each). Trimming shortened V by 4 bases and J by 14 bases, and 17 bases separated the two germline ends. Germline V CDR1 and CDR2: SGHTA, FQGNSA. The CDR3 has 12 amino acids. DNA for the CDR3: TGTGCCAGCAGCTCGCCGGGGACCCTGCCATACTTC. Translated, it gives CASSSPGTLPYF. Full variable domain (rest looked up from reference TRBV7-2 and TRBJ2-5): GAGVSQSPSNKVTEKGKDVELRCDPISGHTALYWYRQSLGQGLEFLIYFQGNSAPDKSGLPSDRFSAERTGGSVSTLTIQRTQQEDSAVYLCASSSPGTLPYFGPGTRLLVL.

The chain combines TRBV6-5 with TRBJ1-5; no clear D. Deletions cut 8 bases from V and 0 bases from J, with 11 bases between. Germline CDR1 reads MNHEY; CDR2 reads SVGAGI. There are 14 residues in the CDR3. CDR3 sequence: CASGRFNSNQPQHF. The CDR3 coding sequence is TGTGCCAGCGGGCGGTTTAATAGCAATCAGCCCCAGCATTTT.

Regarding this clone: Sequence at one end of the junction differs from germline and may be a read error. The chain combines TRBV7-3 with TRBJ2-3; D gene uncertain. Germline V gene lookup returns CDR1 SGHTA and CDR2 FQGTGA. The CDR3 totals 13 residues. CDR3 in amino acids: CASSPPGTDTRYF. CDR3 nucleotides: TGTGCCAGCAGCCCTCCCGGCACAGATACGCGGTATTTT.

CDR3 bases: TGCGCCAGCAGCTTGTATCTAGCGGGATCTGGAGAGACCCAGTACTTC. It translates to CASSLYLAGSGETQYF. The chain joins TRBV5-1 to TRBJ2-5; 9 bases fit TRBD2. Trimming took 1 base from V and 4 from J; bases not matched to a gene: 8. Per germline, CDR1 SGHRS and CDR2 YFSETQ. The CDR3 has 16 residues.

Comments on this clone: In the same sample, other DNA sequences code for this CDR3. The chain recombines TRBV19 with TRBJ2-7, with D tentatively TRBD1 (6 bases). Germline V lookup: CDR1 LNHDA, CDR2 SQIVND (reference sequence). This CDR3 spans 13 amino acids. V was shortened by 6 bases and J by 2 bases, with 11 bases between the two germline ends. CDR3 in DNA: TGTGCCAGTAGACCGGGACAAACCTACGAGCAGTACTTC. It codes for CASRPGQTYEQYF.

About this clone: Within the sample, other DNA sequences also encode this same CDR3. The rearrangement joins TRBV7-2 to TRBJ2-3; D perhaps matches TRBD1 (6 bases). This CDR3 has 15 amino acids. Germline CDR1 is SGHTA and CDR2 is FQGNSA. V was clipped by 2 bases and J by 0 bases, with 9 bases between them. Written as DNA, the CDR3 is TGTGCCAGCAGCTTAACGGGACACAGCACAGATACGCAGTATTTT. It translates to CASSLTGHSTDTQYF.

The V gene is TRBV27, the J gene TRBJ2-1; TRBD2 matches 9 bases. Trimming removed 6 bases from V and 15 bases from J; junction bases left unmatched: 15. From germline, CDR1 is MNHEY and CDR2 SMNVEV (reference sequence). This CDR3 spans 14 amino acids. The CDR3 sequence is CASSWGLAAGRSFF. The DNA for the CDR3 is TGTGCCAGCAGCTGGGGACTAGCAGCGGGGAGGTCGTTCTTC.

This chain links TRBV5-5 with TRBJ2-7, with 11 bases identical to TRBD2. The length of the CDR3 is 15 residues. Germline V gives CDR1 SGHKS, CDR2 YYEKEE (reference sequence). Trimming removed 5 bases from V and 4 bases from J; junction bases left unmatched: 8. The CDR3 sequence is CASSPAGTSGYEQYF. The CDR3 DNA reads as TGTGCCAGCAGTCCCGCCGGGACTAGCGGATACGAGCAGTACTTC.

Regarding this clone: This specimen includes other DNA sequences encoding the same CDR3. The CDR3 loop reads CASSFAWDTEAFF. The CDR3 DNA sequence: TGTGCCAGCAGCTTTGCCTGGGACACTGAAGCTTTCTTT. The chain is built from TRBV7-2 and TRBJ1-1; no clear D gene. The CDR3 runs to 13 residues. With 3 bases removed from V and 3 bases from J, the gap between germline ends came to 8 bases. Germline CDR1 SGHTA, CDR2 FQGNSA.

The rearrangement joins TRBV27 to TRBJ2-5; tentatively, D is TRBD2 (5 bases). The germline V and J ends were trimmed by 3 bases and 3 bases, with 23 bases remaining between them. The CDR3 sequence is 18 residues long. From germline, CDR1 is MNHEY and CDR2 SMNVEV (reference sequence). CDR3 protein: CASSLRGPGDPVEETQYF. DNA of the CDR3: TGTGCCAGCAGTTTGAGAGGGCCCGGCGACCCGGTGGAAGAGACCCAGTACTTC.

This chain joins TRBV4-3 and TRBJ1-2; D unclear. The CDR3 extends over 15 amino acids. Trimming removed 4 bases from V and 4 bases from J, with 16 bases in between. Germline CDR1 LGHNA, CDR2 YSLEER. This CDR3 is CASSPNLIESYGYTF. The CDR3 DNA sequence: TGCGCCAGCAGCCCGAACCTCATCGAGTCCTATGGCTACACCTTC.

The chain joins TRBV6-1 to TRBJ2-7; D call uncertain. The CDR3 runs 12 residues. In germline, CDR1 is MNHNS, CDR2 SASEGT. V was clipped by 6 bases and J by 8 bases, with 14 bases between them. The CDR3 reads CASRTYLGKQYF. CDR3 in DNA: TGTGCCAGCAGGACCTACCTTGGCAAGCAGTACTTC.

This clone was counted once. The chain combines TRBV21-1 with TRBJ2-7; the DNA was not compared with TRBD2, the D call given in the table. TRBV21-1 is labeled a pseudogene. The CDR3 is 18 residues long. This chain's CDR3 is CASSKPRVASPGLYEQYF. CDR3 bases: TGTGCCAGCAGCAAACCGCGGGTAGCATCCCCGGGACTATACGAGCAGTACTTC.